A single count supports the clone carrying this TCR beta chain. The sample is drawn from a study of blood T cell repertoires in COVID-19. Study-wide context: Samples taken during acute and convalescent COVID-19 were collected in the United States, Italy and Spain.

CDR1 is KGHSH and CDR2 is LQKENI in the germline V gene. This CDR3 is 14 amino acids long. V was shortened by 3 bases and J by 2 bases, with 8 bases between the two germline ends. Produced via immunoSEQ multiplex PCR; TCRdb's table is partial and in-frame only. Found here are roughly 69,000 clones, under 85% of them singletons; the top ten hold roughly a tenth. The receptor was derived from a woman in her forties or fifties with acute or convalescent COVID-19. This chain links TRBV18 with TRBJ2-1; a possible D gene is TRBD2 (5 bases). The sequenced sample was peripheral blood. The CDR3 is CASSPGETYNEQFF. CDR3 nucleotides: TGTGCCAGCTCACCCGGGGAGACCTACAATGAGCAGTTCTTC.